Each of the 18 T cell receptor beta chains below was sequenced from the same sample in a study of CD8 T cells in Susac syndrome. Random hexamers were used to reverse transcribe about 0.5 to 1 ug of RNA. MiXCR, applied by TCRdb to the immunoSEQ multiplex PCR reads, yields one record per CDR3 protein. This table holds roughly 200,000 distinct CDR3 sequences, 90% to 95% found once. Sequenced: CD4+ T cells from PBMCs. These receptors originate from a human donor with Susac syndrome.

Here the CDR3 reads CASRGNRDQPQHF. CDR3 in DNA: TGTGCCAGCAGGGGGAACAGGGATCAGCCCCAGCATTTT. The chain joins TRBV6-5 to TRBJ1-5, with D maybe TRBD1 (6 bases). The germline gives CDR1 MNHEY, CDR2 SVGAGI. This CDR3 region has 13 residues. V gave up 6 bases and J gave up 5 bases, with 11 bases separating them.

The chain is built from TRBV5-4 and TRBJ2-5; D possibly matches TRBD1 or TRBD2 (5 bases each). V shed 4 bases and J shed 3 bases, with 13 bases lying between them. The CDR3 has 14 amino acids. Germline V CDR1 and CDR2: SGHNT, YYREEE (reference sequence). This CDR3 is CASSGRGGKETQYF. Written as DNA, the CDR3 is TGTGCCAGCAGCGGCCGGGGCGGAAAAGAGACCCAGTACTTC. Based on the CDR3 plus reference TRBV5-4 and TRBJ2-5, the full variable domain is ETGVTQSPTHLIKTRGQQVTLRCSSQSGHNTVSWYQQALGQGPQFIFQYYREEENGRGNFPPRFSGLQFPNYSSELNVNALELDDSALYLCASSGRGGKETQYFGPGTRLLVL.

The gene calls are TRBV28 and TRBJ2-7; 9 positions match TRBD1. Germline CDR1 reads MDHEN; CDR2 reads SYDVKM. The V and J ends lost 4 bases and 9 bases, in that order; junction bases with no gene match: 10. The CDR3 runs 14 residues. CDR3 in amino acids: CASSSPTGGSTQYF. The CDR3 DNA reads TGTGCCAGCAGTTCACCTACAGGGGGCAGTACGCAGTACTTC.

The CDR3 is CASSPATGKADTQYF. The CDR3 DNA follows: TGTGCCAGCTCACCTGCGACGGGGAAAGCAGATACGCAGTATTTT. The chain is built from TRBV18 and TRBJ2-3; D perhaps matches TRBD2 (5 bases). The CDR3 runs to 15 residues. Per the germline V gene, CDR1 is KGHSH and CDR2 is LQKENI. V shed 3 bases and J shed 4 bases, with 14 bases lying between them.

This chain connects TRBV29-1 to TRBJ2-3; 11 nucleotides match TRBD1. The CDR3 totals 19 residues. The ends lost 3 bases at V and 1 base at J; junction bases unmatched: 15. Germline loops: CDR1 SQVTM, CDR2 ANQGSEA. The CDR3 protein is CSVDPGQGVSGYGTDTQYF. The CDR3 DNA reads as TGCAGCGTTGACCCGGGACAGGGGGTTTCTGGGTATGGCACAGATACGCAGTATTTT.

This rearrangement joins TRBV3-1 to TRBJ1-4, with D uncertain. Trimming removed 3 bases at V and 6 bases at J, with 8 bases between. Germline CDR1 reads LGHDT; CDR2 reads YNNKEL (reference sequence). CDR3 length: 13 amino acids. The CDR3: CASSQAAHEKLFF. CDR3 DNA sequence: TGTGCCAGCAGCCAGGCCGCCCATGAAAAACTGTTTTTT.

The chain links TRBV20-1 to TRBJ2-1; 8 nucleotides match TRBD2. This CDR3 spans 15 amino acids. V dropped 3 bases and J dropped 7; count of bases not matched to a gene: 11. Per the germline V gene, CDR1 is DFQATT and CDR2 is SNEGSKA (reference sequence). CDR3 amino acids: CSASFHTGGVNEQFF. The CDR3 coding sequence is TGCAGTGCTAGTTTTCACACGGGAGGGGTGAATGAGCAGTTCTTC.

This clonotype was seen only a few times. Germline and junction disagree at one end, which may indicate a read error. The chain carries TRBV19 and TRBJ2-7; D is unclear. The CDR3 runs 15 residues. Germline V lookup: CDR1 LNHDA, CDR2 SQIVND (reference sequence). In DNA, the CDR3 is TGTGCCAGTAGTAAGCAACGGGCGAACCTCTACCAGCAGTACTTC. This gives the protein CASSKQRANLYQQYF.

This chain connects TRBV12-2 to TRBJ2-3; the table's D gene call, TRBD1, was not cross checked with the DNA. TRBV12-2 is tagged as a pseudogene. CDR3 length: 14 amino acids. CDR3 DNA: TGTGCAAGTCGCTTTCGGGGGGCGGCAGATACGCAGTATTTT. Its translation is CASRFRGAADTQYF.

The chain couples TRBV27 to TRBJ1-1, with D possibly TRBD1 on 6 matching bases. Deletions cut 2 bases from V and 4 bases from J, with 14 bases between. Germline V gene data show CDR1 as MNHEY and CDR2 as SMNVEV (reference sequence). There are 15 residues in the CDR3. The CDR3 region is CASSLEAGAVTEAFF. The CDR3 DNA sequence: TGTGCCAGCAGTTTAGAAGCAGGGGCGGTCACTGAAGCTTTCTTT.

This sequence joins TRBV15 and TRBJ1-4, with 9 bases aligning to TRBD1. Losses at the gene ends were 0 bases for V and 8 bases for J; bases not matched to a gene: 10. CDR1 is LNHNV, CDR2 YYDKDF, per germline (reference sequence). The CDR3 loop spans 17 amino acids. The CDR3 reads CATSREGQGAFREKLFF. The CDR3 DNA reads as TGTGCCACCAGCAGAGAGGGACAGGGTGCTTTCAGGGAAAAACTGTTTTTT. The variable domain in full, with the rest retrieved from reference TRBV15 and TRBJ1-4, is DAMVIQNPRYQVTQFGKPVTLSCSQTLNHNVMYWYQQKSSQAPKLLFHYYDKDFNNEADTPDNFQSRRPNTSFCFLDIRSPGLGDTAMYLCATSREGQGAFREKLFFGSGTQLSVL.

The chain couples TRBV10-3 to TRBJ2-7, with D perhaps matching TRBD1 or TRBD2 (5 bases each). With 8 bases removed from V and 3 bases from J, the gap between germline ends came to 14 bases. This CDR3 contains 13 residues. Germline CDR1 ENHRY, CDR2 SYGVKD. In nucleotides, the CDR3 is TGTGCCATCGCCCAGGGAGAGGACTACGAGCAGTACTTC. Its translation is CAIAQGEDYEQYF.

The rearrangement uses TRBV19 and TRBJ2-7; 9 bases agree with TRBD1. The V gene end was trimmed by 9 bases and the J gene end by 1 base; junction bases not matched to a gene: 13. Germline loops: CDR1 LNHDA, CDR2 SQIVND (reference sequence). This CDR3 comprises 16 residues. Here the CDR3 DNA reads TGTGCCAGCTCGAAAACCGGGACAGGGAGTTCCTACGAGCAGTACTTC. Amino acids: CASSKTGTGSSYEQYF.

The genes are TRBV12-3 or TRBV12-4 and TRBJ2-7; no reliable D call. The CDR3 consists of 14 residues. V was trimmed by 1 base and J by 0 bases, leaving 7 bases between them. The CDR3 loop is CASSLGQHSYEQYF. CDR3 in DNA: TGTGCCAGCAGTTTAGGTCAGCACTCCTACGAGCAGTACTTC.

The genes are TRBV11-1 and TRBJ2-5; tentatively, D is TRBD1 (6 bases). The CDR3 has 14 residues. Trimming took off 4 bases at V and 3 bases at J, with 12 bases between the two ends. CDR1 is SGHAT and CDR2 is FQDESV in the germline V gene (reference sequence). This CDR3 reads CASSSNRAEETQYF. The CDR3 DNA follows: TGTGCCAGCAGCTCTAACAGGGCCGAAGAGACCCAGTACTTC.

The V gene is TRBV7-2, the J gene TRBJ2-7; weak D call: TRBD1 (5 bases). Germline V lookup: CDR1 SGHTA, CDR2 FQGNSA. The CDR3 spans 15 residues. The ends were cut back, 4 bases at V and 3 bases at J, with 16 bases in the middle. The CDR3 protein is CASSWGSTSGYEQYF. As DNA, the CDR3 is TGTGCCAGCAGCTGGGGCAGCACTTCGGGCTACGAGCAGTACTTC.

The CDR3 here is CASSRPYNSPLHF. The CDR3 region has the DNA TGTGCCAGCAGCAGACCCTATAATTCACCCCTCCACTTT. The chain recombines TRBV25-1 with TRBJ1-6, with D hard to call. CDR1 is MGHDK, CDR2 SYGVNS, per germline. The CDR3 has 13 amino acids. V lost 6 bases and J 2 bases, leaving 5 bases between the germline ends.

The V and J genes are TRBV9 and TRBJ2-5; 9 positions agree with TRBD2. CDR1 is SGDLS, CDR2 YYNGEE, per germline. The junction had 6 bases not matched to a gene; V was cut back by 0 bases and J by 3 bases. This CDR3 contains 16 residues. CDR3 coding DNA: TGTGCCAGCAGCGTAGGGTCGTTAGCGGGGGAAGAGACCCAGTACTTC. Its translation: CASSVGSLAGEETQYF.